What follows is one T cell receptor (beta chain) and its context. Its antigen remains unknown. From live CD3+CD8+TCRalphabeta+ cells, four PD-1 and/or TIGIT subsets were sorted. This sample stems from a study of circulating CD8 cells and anti-PD-1 response in melanoma. Study-wide results and limits: The cohort mixed treatment-naive and previously treated patients. TIGIT repertoires were least diverse, DNEG repertoires most diverse.

Using roughly 14 ng of total RNA, TCR libraries were made with the QIAseq Immune Repertoire TCR panel. TCRdb used MiXCR to reprocess the reads, holding one entry per CDR3 protein. The table includes roughly 250 distinct CDR3 sequences, around 9% detected once. Trimming stripped 7 bases from V and 5 bases from J, with 14 bases between. The CDR3 runs to 13 residues. Germline V gene data show CDR1 as LNHDA and CDR2 as SQIVND (reference sequence). The source is a human donor with melanoma. The specimen comprised CD8+ T cells from PBMCs, sampled at baseline or after one month of anti-PD-1 therapy (not recorded which). The rearrangement links TRBV19 to TRBJ1-1; D perhaps matches TRBD1 (6 bases). Here the CDR3 DNA reads TGTGCCAGTAACCACCTAAGGGGGACTGAAGCTTTCTTT. This sequence encodes CASNHLRGTEAFF.